These 9 T cell receptor beta chains were all obtained from the same sample, sequenced in a study of T cell responses to AZD1222 COVID-19 vaccine. Some clones are missing from TCRdb's copy, which holds only in-frame ones; the method was immunoSEQ multiplex PCR. The sample holds about 98,000 clones; around nine tenths are singletons and the top ten take 10% to 13%. The sequenced sample was peripheral blood, obtained on day 0 of MenACWY control vaccination. The receptors come from an adult in good health.

The count of this clone is one. This chain connects TRBV7-2 to TRBJ2-1; 9 bases line up with TRBD2. The CDR3 has 16 amino acids. Looked up from germline, CDR1 is SGHTA and CDR2 is FQGNSA. Trimming removed 4 bases from V and 2 bases from J; junction bases left unmatched: 6. The CDR3 DNA reads TGTGCCAGCAGCTATATAGCGGGGGCCCCCTACAATGAGCAGTTCTTC. It specifies CASSYIAGAPYNEQFF.

The V gene is TRBV19, the J gene TRBJ2-1; D might be TRBD2 (7 bases). V dropped 3 bases and J dropped 6 bases, with 15 bases sitting between them. The V gene's germline CDR1 is LNHDA and CDR2 SQIVND (reference sequence). The CDR3 is 15 amino acids. The CDR3 DNA reads TGTGCCAGTAGTATGTGGCGGGGGCGATTCAATGAGCAGTTCTTC. Translating it yields CASSMWRGRFNEQFF.

CDR3: CASSLFAGLQPQHF. CDR3 sequence (DNA): TGTGCCAGCAGTTTATTTGCAGGGTTACAGCCCCAGCATTTT. This chain connects TRBV28 to TRBJ1-5, with TRBD1 as a possible D gene (5 bases). V was pared by 1 base and J by 7 bases, with 11 bases between. The length of the CDR3 is 14 residues. Germline V gives CDR1 MDHEN, CDR2 SYDVKM.

The V call is TRBV7-2, the J call TRBJ2-3; the D gene is possibly TRBD2 (6 bases). This CDR3 is 15 amino acids long. The germline V gene has CDR1 SGHTA and CDR2 FQGNSA. Trimming removed 1 base from V and 1 base from J, with 9 bases in between. This CDR3 reads CASSLDGGGTDTQYF. CDR3 bases: TGTGCCAGCAGCTTAGATGGAGGGGGCACAGATACGCAGTATTTT.

CDR3 sequence (DNA): TGTGCCAGCAGTGACACCGACTATAGCAATCAGCCCCAGCATTTT. It translates to CASSDTDYSNQPQHF. The chain couples TRBV6-4 to TRBJ1-5; no firm D call. The V gene lost 2 bases and the J gene lost 0 bases, with 8 bases spanning the gap. Germline V gene sequence: CDR1 MRHNA, CDR2 SNTAGT. The CDR3 extends over 15 amino acids.

The chain combines TRBV7-3 with TRBJ1-1; D might be TRBD1 (5 bases). CDR1 is SGHTA and CDR2 is FQGTGA in the germline V gene. V was cut by 5 bases and J by 8 bases, with 15 bases left in between. The CDR3 is 13 amino acids. This chain's CDR3 is CASSRDQGTEAFF. The CDR3 nucleotides read TGTGCCAGCAGCCGGGACCAAGGGACGGAAGCTTTCTTT.

The chain combines TRBV4-3 with TRBJ2-3, with D maybe TRBD1 (6 bases). CDR1 is LGHNA, CDR2 YSLEER, per germline. V gave up 4 bases and J gave up 1 base, with 15 bases separating them. This CDR3 has 16 residues. CDR3 residues: CASSLNRDARTDTQYF. The CDR3 DNA is TGCGCCAGCAGCCTCAACAGGGATGCTCGCACAGATACGCAGTATTTT.

The chain links TRBV11-1 to TRBJ1-1; 7 bases line up with TRBD1. CDR1 is SGHAT and CDR2 is FQDESV in the germline V gene (reference sequence). The V and J ends lost 5 bases and 5 bases, in that order; junction bases with no gene match: 11. The CDR3 is 15 amino acids. CDR3 nucleotides: TGTGCCAGCAGCCTAGGACAGGTCCGGTGGACTGAAGCTTTCTTT. Translating gives CASSLGQVRWTEAFF.

The chain is built from TRBV5-1 and TRBJ1-1; D remains unclear. With 0 bases removed from V and 1 base from J, the gap between germline ends came to 13 bases. The germline gives CDR1 SGHRS, CDR2 YFSETQ. The CDR3 covers 16 residues. CDR3 DNA sequence: TGCGCCAGCAGCTTGGCCCGGGTCGAGGGGAACACTGAAGCTTTCTTT. Translated, it gives CASSLARVEGNTEAFF.